The 18 T cell receptor beta chains below were found in one sample sequenced in a study of monozygotic twins with inflammatory bowel disease. No DNA is given; TCRdb re-called the 5' RACE reads and lists each CDR3 protein once. The table lists approximately 400,000 distinct CDR3 sequences. Source material: blood. The source is a human donor with ulcerative colitis or Crohn's disease, or a healthy co-twin of an affected twin (not recorded which).

The genes are TRBV12-3 or TRBV12-4 and TRBJ1-2; TCRdb selects TRBD1, and the lack of DNA leaves this call unchecked. This CDR3 contains 12 residues. The CDR3 sequence: CASGTGLKGYTF.

The V gene is TRBV7-9, the J gene TRBJ2-3; without DNA, the TCRdb call of TRBD1 cannot be checked. The germline CDR1 and CDR2 sequences are SEHNR and FQNEAQ (reference sequence). This CDR3 has 16 amino acids. CDR3 sequence: CASTALRGHSTDTQYF.

This chain links TRBV27 with TRBJ2-2; the TCRdb call, TRBD1, lacks DNA for checking. CDR3 length: 13 amino acids. Germline CDR1 reads MNHEY; CDR2 reads SMNVEV (reference sequence). CDR3 sequence: CASSLWGSGELFF.

V usage is TRBV5-4 and J usage is TRBJ2-1; with no DNA, the TCRdb D assignment of TRBD1 cannot be verified. CDR1 is SGHNT and CDR2 is YYREEE in the germline V gene (reference sequence). This CDR3 comprises 12 residues. The CDR3 is CASSLTGTTEFF.

This sequence joins TRBV20-1 and TRBJ1-1; absent DNA, TCRdb's TRBD1 call cannot be checked. Germline V gene sequence: CDR1 DFQATT, CDR2 SNEGSKA (reference sequence). This CDR3 comprises 11 residues. CDR3 region: CSQQDNTEAFF.

This chain links TRBV2 with TRBJ2-1; TCRdb gives TRBD2 as the D gene, but with no DNA this cannot be confirmed. CDR1 and CDR2 from the germline V gene are SNHLY and FYNNEI. The CDR3 is made up of 13 amino acids. The CDR3 sequence is CASRGTSPLSKFF.

This chain links TRBV14 with TRBJ1-2; the TCRdb D gene call, TRBD1, has no DNA to confirm it. The CDR3 sequence is 15 residues long. The germline V gene has CDR1 SGHDN and CDR2 FVKESK. The chain's CDR3 is CASSQMGRGAAGYTF.

CDR3 residues: CASSQGSRGTETQYF. V is TRBV3-1 and J is TRBJ2-5; no DNA is available, so the TRBD2 call from TCRdb remains unchecked. CDR1 and CDR2 (germline): LGHDT, YNNKEL (reference sequence). CDR3 length: 15 residues.

This chain links TRBV7-9 with TRBJ1-1. The CDR3 extends over 17 amino acids. Germline V lookup: CDR1 SEHNR, CDR2 FQNEAQ (reference sequence). Here the CDR3 reads CASSFREDASVNTEAFF.

The chain recombines TRBV7-9 with TRBJ1-2; TCRdb indicates TRBD1, and absent DNA this call remains unverified. The CDR3 contains 15 residues. Germline V gene sequence: CDR1 SEHNR, CDR2 FQNEAQ (reference sequence). The CDR3 protein is CASSVVGQEDYGYTF.

The rearrangement joins TRBV27 to TRBJ1-3; TCRdb designates TRBD1, a call that cannot be tested without DNA. This CDR3 region has 19 residues. Germline V gene data show CDR1 as MNHEY and CDR2 as SMNVEV (reference sequence). CDR3 residues: CASRAGTGGSVGSGNTIYF.

The V call is TRBV7-2, the J call TRBJ1-1. The CDR3 consists of 12 residues. The V gene's germline CDR1 is SGHTA and CDR2 FQGNSA. The CDR3 protein is CASSLEYSEAFF.

This rearrangement joins TRBV28 to TRBJ2-7; as DNA is missing, the TRBD1 call by TCRdb cannot be tested. The CDR3 is 16 residues long. Germline assignment: CDR1 MDHEN and CDR2 SYDVKM. CDR3 amino acids: CASSLEPGQGHYEQYF.

The chain is built from TRBV29-1 and TRBJ1-4; TCRdb calls TRBD1, which cannot be checked without DNA. Looked up from germline, CDR1 is SQVTM and CDR2 is ANQGSEA. This CDR3 comprises 14 residues. This chain's CDR3 is CSVAMTVTNEKLFF.

The gene calls are TRBV18 and TRBJ2-1; there is no DNA to check the TCRdb D call of TRBD1. Germline V gene data show CDR1 as KGHSH and CDR2 as LQKENI. The CDR3 runs to 13 residues. CDR3 sequence: CASSPTGKDEQFF.

The chain couples TRBV29-1 to TRBJ1-1. Germline CDR1 SQVTM, CDR2 ANQGSEA. The CDR3 has 14 residues. The CDR3 region is CSVVRAGRVPEAFF.

J is TRBJ2-7 and V is TRBV27; TCRdb lists TRBD1, though no DNA is available to test this call. The length of the CDR3 is 17 residues. CDR1 is MNHEY, CDR2 SMNVEV, per germline (reference sequence). CDR3 amino acids: CASSLSVGDRVAYEQYF.

The J gene is TRBJ2-7, the V gene TRBV20-1; there is no DNA to check the TCRdb D call of TRBD1. CDR3 size: 13 residues. Germline CDR1 is DFQATT and CDR2 is SNEGSKA (reference sequence). The CDR3 region is CSASRQGTYEQYF.